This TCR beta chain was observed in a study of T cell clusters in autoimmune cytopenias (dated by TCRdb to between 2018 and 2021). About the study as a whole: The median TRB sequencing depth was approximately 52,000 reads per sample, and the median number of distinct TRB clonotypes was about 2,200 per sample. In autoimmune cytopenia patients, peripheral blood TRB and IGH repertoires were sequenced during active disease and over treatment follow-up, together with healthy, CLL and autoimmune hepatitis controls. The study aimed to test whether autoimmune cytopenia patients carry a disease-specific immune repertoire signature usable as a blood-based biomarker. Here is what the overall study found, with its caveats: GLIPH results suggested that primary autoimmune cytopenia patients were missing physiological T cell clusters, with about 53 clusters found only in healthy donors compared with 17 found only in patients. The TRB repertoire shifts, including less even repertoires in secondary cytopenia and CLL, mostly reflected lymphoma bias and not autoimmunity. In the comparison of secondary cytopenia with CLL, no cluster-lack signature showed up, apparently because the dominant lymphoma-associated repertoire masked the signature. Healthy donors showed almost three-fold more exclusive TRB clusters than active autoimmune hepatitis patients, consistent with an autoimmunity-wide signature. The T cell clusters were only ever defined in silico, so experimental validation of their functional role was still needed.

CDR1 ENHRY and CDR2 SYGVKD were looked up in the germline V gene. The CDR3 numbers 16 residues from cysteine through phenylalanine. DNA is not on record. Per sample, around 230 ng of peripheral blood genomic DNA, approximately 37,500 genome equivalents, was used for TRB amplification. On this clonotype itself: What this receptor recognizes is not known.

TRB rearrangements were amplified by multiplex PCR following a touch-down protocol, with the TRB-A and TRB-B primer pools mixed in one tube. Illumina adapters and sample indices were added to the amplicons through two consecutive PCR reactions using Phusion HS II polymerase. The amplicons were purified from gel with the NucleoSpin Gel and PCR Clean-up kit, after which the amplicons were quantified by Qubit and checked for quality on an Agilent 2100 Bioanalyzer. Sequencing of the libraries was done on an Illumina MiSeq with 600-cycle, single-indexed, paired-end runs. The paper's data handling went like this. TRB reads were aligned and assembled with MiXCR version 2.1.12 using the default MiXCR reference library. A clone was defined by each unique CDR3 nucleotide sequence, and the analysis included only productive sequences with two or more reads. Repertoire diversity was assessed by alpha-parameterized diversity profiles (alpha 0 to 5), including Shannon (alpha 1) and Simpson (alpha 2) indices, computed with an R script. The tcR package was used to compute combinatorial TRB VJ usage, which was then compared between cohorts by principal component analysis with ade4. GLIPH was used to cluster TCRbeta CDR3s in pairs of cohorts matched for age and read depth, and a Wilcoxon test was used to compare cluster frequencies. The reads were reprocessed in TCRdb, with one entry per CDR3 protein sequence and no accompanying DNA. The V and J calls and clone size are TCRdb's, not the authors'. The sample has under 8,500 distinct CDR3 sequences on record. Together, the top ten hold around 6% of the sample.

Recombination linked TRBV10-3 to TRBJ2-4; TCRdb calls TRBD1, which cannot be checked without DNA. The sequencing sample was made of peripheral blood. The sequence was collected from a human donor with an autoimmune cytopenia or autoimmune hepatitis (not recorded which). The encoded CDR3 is CAISESRTGVVNIQYF.